The next 19 T cell receptor beta chains were all read from a single sample in a study of blood T cell repertoires in COVID-19. Sequencing was performed with immunoSEQ multiplex PCR; in TCRdb, only in-frame clones are kept and a portion is missing. The table has 200,000 to 250,000 clones, about four fifths seen once; the top ten hold 3% to 4.5%. Sequenced input: peripheral blood. The receptors originated from an elderly woman with acute or convalescent COVID-19.

This clone was seen a handful of times. This chain joins TRBV28 and TRBJ1-2; tentative D call: TRBD1 (5 bases). There are 13 residues in the CDR3. Germline loops: CDR1 MDHEN, CDR2 SYDVKM. Trimming took off 4 bases at V and 5 bases at J, with 11 bases between the two ends. The CDR3 region has the DNA TGTGCCAGCAGTTCCGGGACTTCATATGGCTACACCTTC. It is translated as CASSSGTSYGYTF.

V gene TRBV7-2 combines with J gene TRBJ1-5; 10 bases align to TRBD1. Germline-derived CDR1 and CDR2 are SGHTA and FQGNSA. Trimming took 10 bases from V and 6 from J; bases not matched to a gene: 18. There are 17 residues in the CDR3. The CDR3 DNA sequence: TGTGCCACCTCGCTGTTGAGTCGGACAGGGGGGGGTCAGCCCCAGCATTTT. Its translation is CATSLLSRTGGGQPQHF.

V gene TRBV11-3 combines with J gene TRBJ2-5; maybe TRBD1 (5 bases). Germline assignment: CDR1 SGHNT and CDR2 YENEEA. V dropped 1 base and J dropped 5 bases, with 11 bases sitting between them. The CDR3 totals 14 residues. The CDR3 nucleotides read TGTGCCAGCAGCTTAGGCAGGGCCACGGAGACCCAGTACTTC. Residues: CASSLGRATETQYF. The full variable domain, rest sourced from reference TRBV11-3 and TRBJ2-5, is EAGVVQSPRYKIIEKKQPVAFWCNPISGHNTLYWYLQNLGQGPELLIRYENEEAVDDSQLPKDRFSAERLKGVDSTLKIQPAELGDSAVYLCASSLGRATETQYFGPGTRLLVL.

The rearrangement joins TRBV29-1 to TRBJ1-2, with TRBD1 matching over 7 bases. The CDR3 runs to 12 residues. CDR1 and CDR2 (germline): SQVTM, ANQGSEA. Trimming took 7 bases from V and 5 from J; bases not matched to a gene: 7. CDR3 region: CSAGDSQYGYTF. DNA of the CDR3: TGCAGCGCTGGGGACAGCCAATATGGCTACACCTTC.

The genes are TRBV23-1 and TRBJ2-5; D not resolved. TRBV23-1 is given ORF status, its function remaining uncertain. Deletions cut 8 bases from V and 3 bases from J, with 7 bases between. The CDR3 covers 11 residues. This CDR3 reads CASLPEETQYF. Written as DNA, the CDR3 is TGCGCCAGCCTACCCGAAGAGACCCAGTACTTC.

V usage is TRBV24-1 and J usage is TRBJ1-2; 9 nucleotides line up with TRBD1. This CDR3 region has 17 residues. V dropped 0 bases and J dropped 3; count of bases not matched to a gene: 7. Germline V gene sequence: CDR1 KGHDR, CDR2 SFDVKD. The CDR3 sequence: CATSDLQQGARYYGYTF. The CDR3 DNA reads TGTGCCACCAGTGATTTGCAACAGGGGGCGCGGTACTATGGCTACACCTTC.

This chain links TRBV9 with TRBJ2-7; D is uncertain. CDR1 is SGDLS and CDR2 is YYNGEE in the germline V gene. The CDR3 sequence is 15 residues long. V lost 4 bases to trimming and J lost 4 bases, with 18 bases between them. DNA for the CDR3: TGTGCCAGCAGCCCGAACCCCCGAAGCAATTACGAGCAGTACTTC. Protein sequence: CASSPNPRSNYEQYF.

The chain links TRBV27 to TRBJ1-5; 7 bases are a match to TRBD1. CDR1 and CDR2 from the germline V gene are MNHEY and SMNVEV (reference sequence). With V trimmed by 9 bases and J by 4 bases, 15 bases remained unmatched. The CDR3 is 16 residues long. The CDR3 coding sequence is TGTGCCAGTAGAGGGACCCAGGGGACAGAGAATCAGCCCCAGCATTTT. Its protein product is CASRGTQGTENQPQHF.

The chain couples TRBV5-1 to TRBJ2-3, with TRBD2 identical over 7 bases. From germline, CDR1 is SGHRS and CDR2 YFSETQ. The CDR3 is 15 residues long. Trimming at V came to 0 bases and at J to 3 bases, leaving 4 bases not matched to a gene. The CDR3 DNA is TGCGCCAGCAGCTTGGAGGGCGGGGGAACAGATACGCAGTATTTT. It specifies CASSLEGGGTDTQYF.

This chain joins TRBV7-2 and TRBJ2-5; TRBD1 aligns across 10 bases. The ends lost 4 bases at V and 5 bases at J; junction bases unmatched: 7. The CDR3 is made up of 15 amino acids. Germline V lookup: CDR1 SGHTA, CDR2 FQGNSA. CDR3 bases: TGTGCCAGCAGCTCCAGGACAGGGGGATTGGAGACCCAGTACTTC. It is translated as CASSSRTGGLETQYF.

This clone was found once. The chain combines TRBV11-2 with TRBJ1-2, with TRBD1 matching 7 bases. V lost 5 bases and J lost 6; bases outside the gene matches: 9. Germline V gene lookup returns CDR1 SGHAT and CDR2 FQNNGV. This CDR3 has 14 residues. CDR3: CASSPRTGSHGYTF. Here the CDR3 DNA reads TGTGCCAGCAGCCCCCGGACAGGAAGTCATGGCTACACCTTC.

The CDR3 nucleotides read TGTGCCAGCAGTTACGTCCAGGGGACGAGCAATCAGCCCCAGCATTTT. Protein sequence: CASSYVQGTSNQPQHF. This sequence joins TRBV6-6 and TRBJ1-5, with a tentative D call TRBD1 (6 bases). Germline CDR1 reads MNHNY; CDR2 reads SVGAGI (reference sequence). The CDR3 loop spans 16 amino acids. Trimming stripped 2 bases from V and 1 base from J, with 12 bases between.

This sequence joins TRBV19 and TRBJ1-1, with unresolved D. V was cut by 5 bases and J by 7 bases, with 11 bases left in between. Per germline, CDR1 LNHDA and CDR2 SQIVND (reference sequence). The CDR3 consists of 12 residues. The CDR3 here is CASSSFESEAFF. CDR3 DNA sequence: TGTGCCAGTAGTTCATTTGAGAGTGAAGCTTTCTTT.

The rearrangement uses TRBV3-1 (or the pseudogene TRBV3-2) and TRBJ1-2; 7 bases fit TRBD1. The CDR3 is 15 residues long. Germline V CDR1 and CDR2: LGHDT, YNNKEL (reference sequence). V dropped 1 base and J dropped 5; count of bases not matched to a gene: 7. The CDR3 DNA reads as TGTGCCAGCAGCCAAGTCAACAGGGGACGGTATGGCTACACCTTC. This sequence encodes CASSQVNRGRYGYTF.

The chain carries TRBV5-6 and TRBJ2-7; D may be TRBD1 (7 bases). Germline V gene lookup returns CDR1 SGHDT and CDR2 YYEEEE. With 6 bases removed from V and 5 bases from J, the gap between germline ends came to 18 bases. The CDR3 has 14 amino acids. The CDR3 bases are TGTGCCAGCACCTTAGCGGACAGGACCCACGAGCAGTACTTC. It codes for CASTLADRTHEQYF.

This chain joins TRBV28 and TRBJ2-3, with no clear D. V gave up 3 bases and J gave up 0 bases, with 4 bases separating them. Germline lookup yields CDR1 MDHEN and CDR2 SYDVKM. This CDR3 contains 13 residues. The CDR3 region is CASSFRSTDTQYF. The CDR3 bases are TGTGCCAGCAGTTTCAGAAGCACAGATACGCAGTATTTT.

This chain joins TRBV6-2 or TRBV6-3 and TRBJ1-1; no clear D. The V and J ends lost 4 bases and 4 bases respectively, with 13 bases between them. Germline CDR1 MNHEY, CDR2 SVGEGT. The CDR3 extends over 14 amino acids. This CDR3 is CASSFRPSGTEAFF. For the CDR3, the DNA is TGTGCCAGCAGTTTCAGACCTTCGGGCACTGAAGCTTTCTTT.

The chain employs TRBV19 and TRBJ1-5; 8 nucleotides align to TRBD1. CDR1 and CDR2 from the germline V gene are LNHDA and SQIVND (reference sequence). This CDR3 comprises 15 residues. The V gene end was trimmed by 7 bases and the J gene end by 6 bases; junction bases not matched to a gene: 11. The DNA for the CDR3 is TGTGCCAGTACCCCGACAGGGGCGCTTTTTCAGCCCCAGCATTTT. Its translation: CASTPTGALFQPQHF.

As DNA, the CDR3 is TGTGCCAGCAGCCCCCACTTTAATGAGCAGTTCTTC. This translates into CASSPHFNEQFF. The J gene is TRBJ2-1, the V gene TRBV7-2; D not resolved. V dropped 5 bases and J dropped 7 bases, with 9 bases sitting between them. The germline CDR1 and CDR2 sequences are SGHTA and FQGNSA. The CDR3 is 12 amino acids.